A single sample gave rise to the 17 T cell receptor beta chains below, sequenced in a study of shared clonotypes between healthy human individuals (dated by TCRdb to the early 2020s). Library construction relied on the immunoSEQ multiplex PCR assay. The immuneACCESS repertoire file appears here via TCRdb, limited to in-frame rearrangements. These files lack a portion of the clones; in checked studies, under half of the deficit traces to unresolved V genes, and the cause of the others is not known. The sample includes some 2,000,000 clones, with almost 96% observed a single time. Clones ranked in the top ten supply more than 0.1% of the sample. The sequencing sample was made of naive CD4+ T cells sorted from blood. What this sample's cell subset or site label stands for: CD45RA+ positively selected. All receptors come from a man younger than 30 in good health.

Only a few counts were recorded for this clone. The gene calls are TRBV7-8 and TRBJ1-6; 7 bases agree with TRBD1. With 5 bases clipped from V and 7 bases from J, the junction kept 8 bases outside the gene matches. The germline CDR1 and CDR2 sequences are SGHVS and FQNEAQ. The CDR3 totals 15 residues. The CDR3 sequence: CASSAGTVVNSPLHF. CDR3 nucleotides: TGTGCCAGCAGCGCTGGGACAGTTGTGAATTCACCCCTCCACTTT.

The chain uses TRBV5-1 and TRBJ1-4; D is ambiguous. The CDR3 extends over 16 amino acids. Germline lookup yields CDR1 SGHRS and CDR2 YFSETQ. The V end was cut by 1 base, the J end by 0 bases, with 10 bases between. This chain's CDR3 is CASSLLAEATNEKLFF. The CDR3 DNA follows: TGCGCCAGCAGCTTGTTAGCTGAAGCAACTAATGAAAAACTGTTTTTT.

For this clone: The same CDR3 arises from other DNA sequences in this sample as well. CDR3 bases: TGCGCCAGCAGCTTGGGAGGACAGGGCTACGAGCAGTACTTC. Its translation is CASSLGGQGYEQYF. The V gene is TRBV5-1, the J gene TRBJ2-7, with TRBD1 matching over 8 bases. Germline lookup yields CDR1 SGHRS and CDR2 YFSETQ. V trimming: 0 bases; J trimming: 3 bases; junction bases outside the gene matches: 2. The CDR3 is 14 residues long. Full variable domain (outside the CDR3, taken from reference TRBV5-1 and TRBJ2-7): KAGVTQTPRYLIKTRGQQVTLSCSPISGHRSVSWYQQTPGQGLQFLFEYFSETQRNKGNFPGRFSGRQFSNSRSEMNVSTLELGDSALYLCASSLGGQGYEQYFGPGTRLTVT.

This clone was counted a single time. The chain links TRBV18 to TRBJ1-3; TRBD1 might be the D (5 bases). The CDR3 sequence is 13 residues long. V was shortened by 5 bases and J by 3 bases, with 8 bases between the two germline ends. Per germline, CDR1 KGHSH and CDR2 LQKENI. The CDR3 here is CASSIGDGNTIYF. In DNA form, the CDR3 reads TGTGCCAGCTCAATAGGGGATGGAAACACCATATATTTT. Together with reference TRBV18 and TRBJ1-3, the CDR3 gives the full variable domain: NAGVMQNPRHLVRRRGQEARLRCSPMKGHSHVYWYRQLPEEGLKFMVYLQKENIIDESGMPKERFSAEFPKEGPSILRIQQVVRGDSAAYFCASSIGDGNTIYFGEGSWLTVV.

This clone was detected a few times. At the DNA level, this CDR3 is encoded by other sequences in the same sample as well. V gene TRBV20-1 combines with J gene TRBJ2-7; D gene unclear. V gave up 6 bases and J gave up 3 bases, with 9 bases separating them. The CDR3 runs 11 residues. CDR1 is DFQATT and CDR2 is SNEGSKA in the germline V gene (reference sequence). CDR3 protein: CSARGLYEQYF. DNA of the CDR3: TGCAGTGCCCGAGGCCTCTACGAGCAGTACTTC.

This clone was detected only a few times. At the DNA level, this CDR3 is encoded by other sequences in the same sample as well. The CDR3 reads CASSPGQGNYGYTF. In DNA, the CDR3 is TGTGCCAGTAGTCCGGGACAGGGTAACTATGGCTACACCTTC. The chain uses TRBV19 and TRBJ1-2, with 9 nucleotides matching TRBD1. V dropped 5 bases and J dropped 1; count of bases not matched to a gene: 2. The V gene's germline CDR1 is LNHDA and CDR2 SQIVND (reference sequence). This CDR3 spans 14 amino acids.

The rearrangement links TRBV5-5 to TRBJ2-7, with D possibly being TRBD1 or TRBD2 (5 bases each). Trimming pared 4 bases from V and 2 bases from J, leaving 13 bases between. CDR3 size: 14 residues. Germline values: CDR1 SGHKS, CDR2 YYEKEE (reference sequence). The CDR3 coding sequence is TGTGCCAGCAGCCCACGGGACGGACCCTACGAGCAGTACTTC. It is translated as CASSPRDGPYEQYF.

The chain combines TRBV11-2 with TRBJ2-7; 10 bases fit TRBD2. Germline V gives CDR1 SGHAT, CDR2 FQNNGV. The CDR3 runs 14 residues. Trimming took 6 bases from V and 1 from J; bases not matched to a gene: 3. The CDR3 spells CASRVAGGSYEQYF. CDR3 DNA sequence: TGTGCCAGCAGGGTAGCGGGAGGTTCCTACGAGCAGTACTTC.

The chain uses TRBV29-1 and TRBJ1-4; D may be TRBD1 (5 bases). This CDR3 spans 10 amino acids. Germline loops: CDR1 SQVTM, CDR2 ANQGSEA. The CDR3 DNA is TGCGCCGGGGGTGAGGAAAAACTGTTTTTT. This gives the protein CAGGEEKLFF.

The rearrangement links TRBV6-1 to TRBJ1-1; D is ambiguous. The V end was cut by 7 bases, the J end by 1 base, with 10 bases between. Germline CDR1 is MNHNS and CDR2 is SASEGT. CDR3 length: 13 residues. The CDR3 here is CASTPAGNTEAFF. CDR3 nucleotides: TGTGCCAGCACCCCAGCTGGGAACACTGAAGCTTTCTTT.

The chain has TRBV4-3 and TRBJ2-3, with 9 bases fitting TRBD2. CDR1 and CDR2 from the germline V gene are LGHNA and YSLEER. V shed 1 base, J shed 0 bases, and the junction held 2 bases outside the gene matches. The CDR3 runs to 16 residues. The CDR3 loop reads CASSQVAGGSTDTQYF. The DNA for the CDR3 is TGCGCCAGCAGCCAAGTTGCGGGAGGGAGCACAGATACGCAGTATTTT.

The chain uses TRBV5-1 and TRBJ2-3; 9 bases align to TRBD2. This CDR3 contains 14 residues. Germline trimming cut 5 bases from V and 13 bases from J; bases unmatched to any gene: 14. Germline lookup yields CDR1 SGHRS and CDR2 YFSETQ. The CDR3, as DNA: TGCGCCAGCAGTTCTCCGGGACTAGCAGAGTTTAAGTATTTT. Its translation is CASSSPGLAEFKYF.

The chain recombines TRBV7-9 with TRBJ2-2; D remains ambiguous. CDR1 is SEHNR and CDR2 is FQNEAQ in the germline V gene (reference sequence). Deletions cut 5 bases from V and 6 bases from J, with 10 bases between. The CDR3 spans 13 residues. The CDR3 here is CASSQRTAGELFF. Written as DNA, the CDR3 is TGTGCCAGCAGCCAAAGAACGGCCGGGGAGCTGTTTTTT.

This chain links TRBV6-6 with TRBJ1-3; TRBD1 might be the D (5 bases). The CDR3 length is 14 residues. The ends were cut back, 8 bases at V and 0 bases at J, with 11 bases in the middle. Germline loops: CDR1 MNHNY, CDR2 SVGAGI (reference sequence). The CDR3 DNA reads as TGTGCCAGCCGACCGGGGGACTCTGGAAACACCATATATTTT. Its translation: CASRPGDSGNTIYF.

The V gene is TRBV30, the J gene TRBJ1-4; 7 bases are shared with TRBD1. The CDR3 totals 12 residues. Germline CDR1 is GTSNPN and CDR2 is SVGIG (reference sequence). V shed 7 bases, J shed 4 bases, and the junction held 3 bases outside the gene matches. The CDR3 here is CASGQNNEKLFF. Here the CDR3 DNA reads TGTGCCTCGGGACAGAATAATGAAAAACTGTTTTTT.

This clone was seen just once. V gene TRBV28 combines with J gene TRBJ2-7; D possibly corresponds to TRBD1 (5 bases). Germline CDR1 and CDR2: MDHEN and SYDVKM. Trimming left V 2 bases short and J 2 bases short, with 10 bases between. The CDR3 is 14 residues long. The CDR3 region is CASSLDSIAYEQYF. The CDR3 nucleotides are TGTGCCAGCAGTTTAGACAGCATAGCCTACGAGCAGTACTTC.

The V gene is TRBV5-4, the J gene TRBJ2-7; TRBD2 might be the D (6 bases). Germline V gives CDR1 SGHNT, CDR2 YYREEE (reference sequence). The CDR3 has 15 amino acids. The germline V and J ends were trimmed by 4 bases and 0 bases, with 14 bases remaining between them. CDR3 DNA sequence: TGTGCCAGCAGCACTGGCGGGATTCACTCCTACGAGCAGTACTTC. This encodes CASSTGGIHSYEQYF.